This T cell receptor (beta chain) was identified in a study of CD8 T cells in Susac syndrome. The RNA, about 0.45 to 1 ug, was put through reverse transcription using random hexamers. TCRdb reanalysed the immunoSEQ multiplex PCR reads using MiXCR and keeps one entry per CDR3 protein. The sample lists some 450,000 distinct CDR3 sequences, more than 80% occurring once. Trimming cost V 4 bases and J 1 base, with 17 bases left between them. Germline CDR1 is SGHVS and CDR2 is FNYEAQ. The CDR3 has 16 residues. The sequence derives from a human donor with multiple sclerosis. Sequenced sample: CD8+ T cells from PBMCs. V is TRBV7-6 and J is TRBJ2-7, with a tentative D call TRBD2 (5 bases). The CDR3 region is CASSSVDGVSSYEQYF. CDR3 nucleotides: TGTGCCAGCAGCTCTGTAGACGGGGTTTCTTCCTACGAGCAGTACTTC.